Listed here is a single T cell receptor beta chain. Deletions cut 7 bases from V and 0 bases from J, with 10 bases between. The CDR3 has 13 amino acids. Germline V gene sequence: CDR1 ENHRY, CDR2 SYGVKD. Measured with immunoSEQ multiplex PCR; TCRdb has only the in-frame clones, and not every one. The sample shows more than 200,000 clones, roughly 85% of them seen only once. Participants had their cohort set by participant-reported clinical history. This sample was taken from a study of blood T cell repertoires in COVID-19. Study summary: T cells, B-cell-depleted T cells, or PBMCs provided the cDNA or gDNA that served as material.

The rearrangement joins TRBV10-3 to TRBJ2-7; D may be TRBD2 (5 bases). The TCR sequence derives from a man between 25 and 39 years old who had recovered from COVID-19. Sample: PBMCs or T cells enriched from blood (not recorded which). CDR3 in DNA: TGTGCCATCACCTCGGACTTCTCCTACGAGCAGTACTTC. Protein: CAITSDFSYEQYF.